In this sample, the clone carrying this T cell receptor beta chain turned up many times. TCRdb itself ran the 5' RACE reads through MiXCR, one entry per CDR3 protein. Here the sample spans about 21,000 distinct CDR3 sequences, roughly 5.5% being singletons. This entry belongs to a study of T cells after yellow fever vaccination. The CDR3 consists of 18 residues. Germline V gene data show CDR1 as LNHNV and CDR2 as YYDKDF (reference sequence). V lost 1 base and J 0 bases, leaving 16 bases between the germline ends. The sequence was collected from a man between 18 and 29 years old who received the YFV17D yellow fever vaccine. The J gene is TRBJ2-4, the V gene TRBV15; D possibly uses TRBD1 or TRBD2 (5 bases each). Sequenced here: PBMCs, either bulk or a sorted T-cell subset (CD4+, CD8+, memory, or dextramer-sorted; not recorded which), sampled 45 days after the first yellow fever vaccination. The CDR3 DNA reads TGTGCCACCAGCAGAGCTGGGGGAAACACCTTAGCCAAAAACATTCAGTACTTC. Protein product: CATSRAGGNTLAKNIQYF. The whole variable domain, remainder taken from reference TRBV15 and TRBJ2-4, is DAMVIQNPRYQVTQFGKPVTLSCSQTLNHNVMYWYQQKSSQAPKLLFHYYDKDFNNEADTPDNFQSRRPNTSFCFLDIRSPGLGDTAMYLCATSRAGGNTLAKNIQYFGAGTRLSVL.